This T cell receptor (beta chain) comes out of a study of shared T cell receptors in the human thymus. V dropped 1 base and J dropped 1 base, with 16 bases sitting between them. CDR3 length: 17 residues. Germline lookup yields CDR1 SGHVS and CDR2 FQNEAQ. Clones were read by immunoSEQ multiplex PCR, and TCRdb kept only the in-frame ones, dropping some. The sample shows 500,000 to 750,000 clones, around 87% of them seen only once. This sample also appeared in a second study, on human thymus T cells. From that paper: Overlap was high between thymic repertoires from unrelated individuals, as reported in related research.

Material: thymocytes. This receptor was taken from a boy younger than two with a congenital heart defect. V usage is TRBV7-8 and J usage is TRBJ2-5; D ambiguous. Here the CDR3 DNA reads TGTGCCAGCAGCTTAGGCCCCGAAGCCACCCCCCAAGAGACCCAGTACTTC. It yields the protein CASSLGPEATPQETQYF. Full variable domain (missing parts from reference TRBV7-8 and TRBJ2-5): GAGVSQSPRYKVAKRGQDVALRCDPISGHVSLFWYQQALGQGPEFLTYFQNEAQLDKSGLPSDRFFAERPEGSVSTLKIQRTQQEDSAVYLCASSLGPEATPQETQYFGPGTRLLVL.